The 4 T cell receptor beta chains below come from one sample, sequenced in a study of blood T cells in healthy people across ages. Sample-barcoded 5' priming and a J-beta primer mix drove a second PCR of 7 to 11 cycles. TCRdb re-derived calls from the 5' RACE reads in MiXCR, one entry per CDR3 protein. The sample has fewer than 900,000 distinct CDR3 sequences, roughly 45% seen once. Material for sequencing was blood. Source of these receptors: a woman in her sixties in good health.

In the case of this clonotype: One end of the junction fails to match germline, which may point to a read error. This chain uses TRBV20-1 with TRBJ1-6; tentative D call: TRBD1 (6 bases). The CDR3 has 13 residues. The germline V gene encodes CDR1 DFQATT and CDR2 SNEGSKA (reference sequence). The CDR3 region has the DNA TGCTGTGCTAGCGGGGGGGCGGATTCACCCCTCCACTTT. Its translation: CCASGGADSPLHF.

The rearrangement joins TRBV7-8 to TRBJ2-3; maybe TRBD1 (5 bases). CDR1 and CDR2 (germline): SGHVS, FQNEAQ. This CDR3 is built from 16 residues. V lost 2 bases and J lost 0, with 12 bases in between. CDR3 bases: TGTGCCAGCAGCTTATTGGGTGACAGTAGCACAGATACGCAGTATTTT. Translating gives CASSLLGDSSTDTQYF.

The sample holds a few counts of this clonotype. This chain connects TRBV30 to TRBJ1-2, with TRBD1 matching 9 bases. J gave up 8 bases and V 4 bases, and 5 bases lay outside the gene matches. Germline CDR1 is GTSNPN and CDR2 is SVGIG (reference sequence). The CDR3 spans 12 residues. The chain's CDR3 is CAWTRQGEGYTF. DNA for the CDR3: TGTGCCTGGACTCGACAGGGGGAGGGCTACACCTTC.

This CDR3 reads CASSFGRGETYNEQYF. CDR3 coding DNA: TGTGCCAGCAGCTTTGGGCGGGGAGAGACCTACAATGAGCAGTACTTC. The V gene is TRBV7-6, the J gene TRBJ2-1; a weak D match, TRBD2 (6 bases). The end of the DNA fits TRBJ2-7 better, so the J call may be wrong. CDR1 SGHVS and CDR2 FNYEAQ come from the germline V gene. The CDR3 extends over 16 amino acids.